These 10 T cell receptor beta chains share one sample of origin, sequenced in a study of shared clonotypes between healthy human individuals. Naive CD8 cells lacked CD45RO and underwent positive selection for CCR7, leaving out terminally differentiated effector memory CD45RA+ cells. TCRdb's table, derived via immunoSEQ multiplex PCR, lists solely in-frame clones and lacks some. Among 800,000 or so clones listed, 96% were seen once. The specimen sequenced was naive CD8+ T cells sorted from blood. Source of these receptors: a man aged 25-40 years in good health.

This clone has just a few counts. Written as DNA, the CDR3 is TGTGCCAGCAGTGAAGCGAACAGGGGATTCGATGGCTACACCTTC. It is translated as CASSEANRGFDGYTF. V and J are TRBV6-1 and TRBJ1-2, with 7 nucleotides matching TRBD1. Trimming cost V 0 bases and J 6 bases; bases outside gene matches: 7. The CDR3 totals 15 residues. Germline V gene data show CDR1 as MNHNS and CDR2 as SASEGT.

The J gene is TRBJ2-3, the V gene TRBV11-2, with a possible D match to TRBD2 (6 bases). This CDR3 comprises 14 residues. Germline V CDR1 and CDR2: SGHAT, FQNNGV. The V end lost 5 bases, the J end lost 3 bases, and 12 bases lay between the germline ends. DNA for the CDR3: TGTGCCAGCAGCCAAGTGGGGGGTACAGATACGCAGTATTTT. Protein sequence: CASSQVGGTDTQYF.

V is TRBV6-5 and J is TRBJ1-1; D is perhaps TRBD1 (5 bases). Germline V CDR1 and CDR2: MNHEY, SVGAGI. V lost 5 bases to trimming and J lost 0 bases, with 10 bases between them. The CDR3 loop spans 14 amino acids. The CDR3 nucleotides are TGTGCCAGCAGTCTACAGGTCTTGAACACTGAAGCTTTCTTT. It encodes CASSLQVLNTEAFF.

The chain uses TRBV19 and TRBJ2-1; D is unclear. Germline V gene data show CDR1 as LNHDA and CDR2 as SQIVND (reference sequence). CDR3 length: 13 residues. Between the trimmed V and J ends, which lost 4 bases and 8 bases, there was a span of 12 bases. In nucleotides, the CDR3 is TGTGCCAGTAGTACCCAGATTGTACATGAGCAGTTCTTC. Translated, it gives CASSTQIVHEQFF.

The rearrangement uses TRBV11-2 and TRBJ2-7, with 8 bases fitting TRBD2. There are 14 residues in the CDR3. In germline, CDR1 is SGHAT, CDR2 FQNNGV. The V segment lost 3 bases and the J segment 3 bases; nucleotides outside the gene matches: 4. The CDR3 sequence is CASSFFSGDYEQYF. In nucleotides, the CDR3 is TGTGCCAGCAGCTTTTTTAGCGGGGACTACGAGCAGTACTTC. The full variable domain, its missing parts supplied by reference TRBV11-2 and TRBJ2-7, is EAGVAQSPRYKIIEKRQSVAFWCNPISGHATLYWYQQILGQGPKLLIQFQNNGVVDDSQLPKDRFSAERLKGVDSTLKIQPAKLEDSAVYLCASSFFSGDYEQYFGPGTRLTVT.

This chain connects TRBV27 to TRBJ1-5, with D uncertain. The germline V gene has CDR1 MNHEY and CDR2 SMNVEV (reference sequence). Trimming stripped 2 bases from V and 0 bases from J, with 14 bases between. The CDR3 covers 17 residues. DNA of the CDR3: TGTGCCAGCAGTTTACAGTATCCAACCGATAGCAATCAGCCCCAGCATTTT. It encodes CASSLQYPTDSNQPQHF.

The rearrangement uses TRBV7-2 and TRBJ2-7; a possible D gene is TRBD1 (6 bases). Trimming removed 5 bases from V and 3 bases from J, with 17 bases in between. There are 15 residues in the CDR3. CDR1 is SGHTA and CDR2 is FQGNSA in the germline V gene. The chain's CDR3 is CASSQTGLLVYEQYF. CDR3 DNA sequence: TGTGCCAGCAGCCAAACAGGGTTGCTGGTCTACGAGCAGTACTTC.

The V gene is TRBV14, the J gene TRBJ2-3, with a weak D call TRBD2 (6 bases). CDR1 is SGHDN and CDR2 is FVKESK in the germline V gene. This CDR3 region has 15 residues. Deletions cut 3 bases from V and 5 bases from J, with 15 bases between. The CDR3 here is CASSQRERLGDTQYF. Here the CDR3 DNA reads TGTGCCAGCAGCCAGCGGGAACGGTTAGGAGATACGCAGTATTTT.

The chain links TRBV7-9 to TRBJ2-7, with 7 bases identical to TRBD1. The germline gives CDR1 SEHNR, CDR2 FQNEAQ (reference sequence). The CDR3 is made up of 16 amino acids. V gave up 3 bases and J gave up 2 bases; unmatched junction bases: 10. The DNA of the CDR3 is TGTGCCAGCAGCTTTGAAAAAAGACAGGGTCCCTACGAGCAGTACTTC. This codes for CASSFEKRQGPYEQYF.

This chain connects TRBV19 to TRBJ2-6; no clear D gene. From germline, CDR1 is LNHDA and CDR2 SQIVND (reference sequence). V lost 1 base, J lost 2 bases, and 6 bases lay in between. The CDR3 is 15 amino acids. The CDR3 loop reads CASSIVRTGANVLTF. CDR3 DNA: TGTGCCAGTAGTATAGTTAGGACTGGGGCCAACGTCCTGACTTTC.